This T cell receptor beta chain was recovered during a study of T cell responses to AZD1222 COVID-19 vaccine (dated by TCRdb to about 2021). Context from the whole study: TCR sequencing covered about 230 trial participants: roughly 200 given two doses of AZD1222 and about 26 given two doses of MenACWY control vaccine. Trial participants were enrolled into age subgroups of 18-55, 56-69 and 70-plus years, which contained roughly 150, 30 and 60 TCR-sequenced participants, respectively. Findings and caveats that apply to the study as a whole: After two AZD1222 doses, spike-specific TCR breadth and depth were significantly higher than at day 0 and than in MenACWY recipients. Epitopes outside the regions mutated in the B.1.351 and B.1.1.7 variants were reportedly recognized by nearly half of the unique spike-specific TCRs. Because no day 14 peak-response samples were available, the repertoires could be characterized only after the peak T cell response. Conclusions about previously exposed vaccinees were limited because only a handful of AZD1222 recipients were SARS-CoV-2 seropositive at baseline. The vaccine-associated CD4 TCRs covered the entire spike protein, and the dominant responses fell in regions 160-218 and 743-854. Participants were mostly white British, with more females than males. The authors suggested clonal diversity may have been underestimated. The 56-69-year group was small, and its depth increase did not reach significance, likely because of low power.

The CDR3 regions of human TCRbeta chains were subjected to immunosequencing. From the authors' description of their analysis: TCRs in the repertoires were compared against a reference library of SARS-CoV-2-specific TCRs that had been generated with the MIRA antigen-specificity platform. Breadth was defined as the fraction of unique TCRs that were SARS-CoV-2-associated. Depth was defined as the fraction of total T cells that were SARS-CoV-2-associated. Using the MIRA data, every spike-specific TCR was mapped to the spike region that the TCR reacted to and assigned to either a CD4 or a CD8 class. Log10-transformed breadth and depth values were compared by one-way ANOVA with Sidak's multiple comparisons tests. Imported from immuneACCESS, the table was reduced by TCRdb to in-frame sequences with V and J called. These copies leave out some clones; in studies compared against another copy, an unresolved V gene accounts for under half, and the cause of the remainder is not known. The DNA was the basis for D and trimming; V, J and clone size are from that table. This sample has some 190,000 clones in its table, and approximately 94% of those were observed once. The ten largest clones represent over 1.5% of the sample.

Note on this clone: Its antigen is currently not known. No base quality values were provided; no much bigger clone lies one nucleotide off.

The time point label corresponds to: about 28 days (+/-7) after the second vaccine dose. The treatment or condition label on this specimen signifies: meningococcal conjugate vaccine given as trial control. Vaccinee samples came from UK trials COV001 and COV002, including a single-blind randomized controlled phase 2/3 trial of AZD1222 (ChAdOx1 nCoV-19) in healthy adults. Trial participant PBMC samples were collected at day 0 and day 28 after the second dose for TCRbeta chain sequencing. The CDR3 has 16 amino acids, counting the end cysteine and phenylalanine. The only DNA kept is the CDR3, 48 bases in frame from the first base. Germline trimming amounts to 4 bases on V and 1 base on J, with 9 as the count of junction bases outside the gene matches. The germline V gene (reference sequence) yields LGHDT for CDR1 and YNNKEL for CDR2.

The receptor comes from an adult who received the MenACWY meningococcal vaccine as a control. In this chain, TRBV3-1 (or the pseudogene TRBV3-2) is recombined with TRBJ2-5, with 7 bases aligning to TRBD2. Sequencing was performed on peripheral blood, taken 28 days after the second dose of the MenACWY control vaccine. This receptor carries the CDR3 CASSLLPGGSQETQYF. The DNA sequence is TGTGCCAGCAGCCTGCTACCGGGAGGAAGCCAAGAGACCCAGTACTTC.